The clone carrying this TCR beta chain was detected only once. As yet, its antigen is unknown. This entry is derived from a study of OX40 agonist ivuxolimab in advanced cancers. Study-level information: As their treatment, patients were administered ivuxolimab, an agonistic anti-OX40 (CD134) antibody. Enrolled patients in dose escalation had cancers that were hepatocellular carcinoma, melanoma, renal cell or head and neck cancer.

The CDR3 is made up of 17 amino acids. Germline CDR1 is ENHRY and CDR2 is SYGVKD. J gave up 12 bases and V 2 bases, and 15 bases lay outside the gene matches. Assay used: immunoSEQ multiplex PCR; TCRdb lists only in-frame clones, some missing. The sample shows around 70,000 clones, 81% of them seen only once. Study-wide results and caveats: Clonal expansion was seen in CD4+ and CD8+ blood T cells by week 6 at 0.1 to 3.0 mg/kg. Some of the nonresponding patients also showed low levels of normalized T-cell clonal expansion.

This material consisted of CD4+ or CD8+ T cells sorted from blood, taken in a trial of the OX40 agonist ivuxolimab. The sequence was collected from an adult with an advanced solid tumor such as melanoma, head and neck, liver or kidney cancer. The rearrangement uses TRBV10-3 and TRBJ1-4, with 10 bases identical to TRBD1. This CDR3 is CAISETRQGARSAELFF. DNA for the CDR3: TGTGCCATCAGTGAGACCAGACAGGGGGCGAGGTCTGCGGAACTGTTTTTT.